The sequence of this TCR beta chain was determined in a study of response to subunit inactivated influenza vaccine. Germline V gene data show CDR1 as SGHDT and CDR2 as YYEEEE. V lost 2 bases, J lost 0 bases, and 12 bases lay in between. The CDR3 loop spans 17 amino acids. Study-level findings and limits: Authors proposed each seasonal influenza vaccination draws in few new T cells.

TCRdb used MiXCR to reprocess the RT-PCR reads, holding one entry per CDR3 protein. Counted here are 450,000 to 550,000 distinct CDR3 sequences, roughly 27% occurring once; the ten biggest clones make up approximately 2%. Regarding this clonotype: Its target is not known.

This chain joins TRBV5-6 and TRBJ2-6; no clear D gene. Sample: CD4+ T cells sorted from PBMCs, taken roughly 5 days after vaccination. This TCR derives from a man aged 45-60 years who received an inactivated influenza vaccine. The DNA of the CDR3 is TGTGCCAGCAGCTTTATAGCACCGAGCTCTGGGGCCAACGTCCTGACTTTC. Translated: CASSFIAPSSGANVLTF.